Presented here are 9 T cell receptor beta chains from one specimen sequenced in a study of human CD8 memory T cell subsets. The authors made TCR beta libraries using UMI-labeled 5' RACE. After re-calling the 5' RACE reads, TCRdb lists one entry per CDR3 protein, DNA absent. Here the sample table reports about 8,800 distinct CDR3 sequences. The identity of TPEX cells was that of CCR7+ PD-1+ TIGIT+ early memory CD8+ T cells with exhausted-like traits. The source material was CD8+ T cells from PBMCs. These receptors were collected from a human donor in good health.

CDR3 sequence: CATSEKWERGRVPQHF. The V gene is TRBV24-1, the J gene TRBJ1-5; TCRdb outputs TRBD1, but without DNA this stays unchecked. The germline gives CDR1 KGHDR, CDR2 SFDVKD. The CDR3 runs to 16 residues.

The chain employs TRBV28 and TRBJ2-7; TCRdb returns TRBD1, unconfirmable since there is no DNA. The germline V gene encodes CDR1 MDHEN and CDR2 SYDVKM. This CDR3 is 14 amino acids long. The CDR3 protein is CASRHRGFSHEQYF.

This rearrangement joins TRBV21-1 to TRBJ1-1; absent DNA, TCRdb's TRBD1 call cannot be checked. TRBV21-1 is an annotated pseudogene. This CDR3 contains 14 residues. The CDR3 region is CASTVRDREIEAFF.

This clonotype ranks as medium-sized in terms of frequency. The V and J genes are TRBV25-1 and TRBJ1-2. The CDR3 is 13 residues long. Germline values: CDR1 MGHDK, CDR2 SYGVNS. CDR3: CASSDTVHYGYTF.

The V gene is TRBV20-1, the J gene TRBJ2-1; TCRdb's assignment of TRBD1 cannot be checked, as there is no DNA. In germline, CDR1 is DFQATT, CDR2 SNEGSKA (reference sequence). The CDR3 consists of 14 residues. The CDR3 is CSARVAGPGNEQFF.

The chain couples TRBV5-6 to TRBJ2-2; the D call from TCRdb, TRBD2, cannot be confirmed without DNA. CDR1 and CDR2 from the germline V gene are SGHDT and YYEEEE. The CDR3 totals 17 residues. The chain's CDR3 is CASSPDLAGVSTGELFF.

This chain links TRBV7-7 with TRBJ2-2; TCRdb proposes TRBD1, but this gene call is untestable without DNA. CDR3 size: 16 residues. CDR1 is SSHAT, CDR2 FNYEAQ, per germline (reference sequence). The CDR3: CASSLAGTGETGELFF.

This chain connects TRBV27 to TRBJ2-3; TCRdb's D gene call, TRBD2, goes unchecked for lack of DNA. The CDR3 contains 14 residues. Per germline, CDR1 MNHEY and CDR2 SMNVEV (reference sequence). The CDR3 spells CASSLLAGGHTQYF.

The V call is TRBV7-9, the J call TRBJ1-6. Germline CDR1 and CDR2: SEHNR and FQNEAQ (reference sequence). This CDR3 contains 15 residues. CDR3 in amino acids: CASSLPPGLNSPLHF.